This T cell receptor beta chain was captured by sequencing in a study of OX40 agonist ivuxolimab in advanced cancers. Overall study: Ivuxolimab is a fully human IgG2 antibody that activates OX40 (CD134).

Broader study findings: Relative to CD4+, CD8+ T cells held more expanded clones on average. The authors also found low normalized T-cell clonal expansion in some nonresponders.

Systemic immunosuppression or autoimmune disease history was grounds to exclude patients. Method: immunoSEQ multiplex PCR; TCRdb's copy keeps in-frame clones and lacks some. The sample includes approximately 76,000 clones, around 86% of them seen just once. In this sample, this clone turned up a few times. The antigen is not known. The material sequenced was CD4+ or CD8+ T cells sorted from blood, taken in a trial of the OX40 agonist ivuxolimab. The source is an adult with an advanced solid tumor such as melanoma, head and neck, liver or kidney cancer.

In DNA, the CDR3 is TGTGCCTGGAGTCTGGCTAGCAATCAGCCCCAGCATTTT. As protein: CAWSLASNQPQHF. The V call is TRBV30, the J call TRBJ1-5; D is unresolved. Germline CDR1 is GTSNPN and CDR2 is SVGIG (reference sequence). Trimming stripped 2 bases from V and 0 bases from J, with 5 bases between. The CDR3 totals 13 residues.